One sample yielded the 9 T cell receptor beta chains listed below, sequenced in a study of T cell responses to AZD1222 COVID-19 vaccine. TCRdb's table, derived via immunoSEQ multiplex PCR, lists solely in-frame clones and lacks some. The sample carries under 50,000 clones, roughly 75% recorded once. Material: peripheral blood, obtained 28 days after the second dose of the MenACWY control vaccine. These receptors all stem from an adult who received the MenACWY meningococcal vaccine as a control.

This clone was observed a single time. This chain joins TRBV29-1 and TRBJ2-3; 13 bases are shared with TRBD2. The CDR3 is 15 amino acids. Per germline, CDR1 SQVTM and CDR2 ANQGSEA. After removal of 1 base from V and 6 bases from J, the junction contained 4 bases not matched to a gene. The CDR3 nucleotides are TGCAGCGTTGAAGCCACTAGCGGGAGGGCGGATACGCAGTATTTT. As protein: CSVEATSGRADTQYF.

This clone has just a few counts. The chain uses TRBV5-1 and TRBJ1-1; 9 positions agree with TRBD1. Germline V gives CDR1 SGHRS, CDR2 YFSETQ. The trim removed 4 bases at V and 3 bases at J, leaving 10 bases unmatched. The CDR3 loop spans 16 amino acids. The CDR3 DNA reads as TGCGCCAGCAGCGTACAGGGGGCGCATAGGGACACTGAAGCTTTCTTT. Translated, it gives CASSVQGAHRDTEAFF.

The chain links TRBV2 to TRBJ1-5; D remains unclear. V was clipped by 5 bases and J by 2 bases, with 10 bases between them. CDR3 length: 14 amino acids. Germline V gene lookup returns CDR1 SNHLY and CDR2 FYNNEI. The CDR3 DNA sequence: TGTGCCAGCAGTAACGAAGTTGGCAATCAGCCCCAGCATTTT. This translates into CASSNEVGNQPQHF.

This rearrangement joins TRBV13 to TRBJ2-2; 8 nucleotides match TRBD2. This CDR3 has 20 amino acids. The germline V gene has CDR1 PRHDT and CDR2 FYEKMQ (reference sequence). Unmatched junction bases numbered 17, after V lost 5 bases and J lost 0 bases. CDR3 sequence: CASSQSGGSISGTNTGELFF. CDR3 sequence (DNA): TGTGCCAGCAGCCAAAGTGGTGGCTCTATTAGCGGGACGAACACCGGGGAGCTGTTTTTT.

The rearrangement uses TRBV4-2 and TRBJ2-2, with a possible D match to TRBD2 (5 bases). V lost 3 bases, J lost 4 bases, and 12 bases lay in between. The CDR3 has 15 amino acids. Per germline, CDR1 LGHNA and CDR2 YNFKEQ. The CDR3 reads CASSQDWISTGELFF. The DNA of the CDR3 is TGTGCCAGCAGCCAGGACTGGATATCCACCGGGGAGCTGTTTTTT.

This clone was observed a handful of times. The chain has TRBV12-3 or TRBV12-4 and TRBJ1-4; D not certain. The V end was cut by 3 bases, the J end by 6 bases, with 8 bases between. This CDR3 spans 13 amino acids. The CDR3 sequence: CASSFSGDEKLFF. The CDR3, as DNA: TGTGCCAGCAGTTTTTCAGGAGATGAAAAACTGTTTTTT.

The rearrangement uses TRBV11-2 and TRBJ2-5; 8 bases line up with TRBD2. This CDR3 comprises 15 residues. The trim removed 5 bases at V and 3 bases at J, leaving 8 bases unmatched. Germline values: CDR1 SGHAT, CDR2 FQNNGV. CDR3 DNA sequence: TGTGCCAGCAGCAAAGCGGGGGCGGCGGAAGAGACCCAGTACTTC. This sequence encodes CASSKAGAAEETQYF.

The chain uses TRBV19 and TRBJ2-1; D remains unclear. This CDR3 has 15 residues. The V gene's germline CDR1 is LNHDA and CDR2 SQIVND (reference sequence). Between the trimmed V and J ends, which lost 0 bases and 0 bases, there was a span of 6 bases. The CDR3 loop is CASSIDRSSYNEQFF. The CDR3 DNA is TGTGCCAGTAGTATAGACAGGAGCTCCTACAATGAGCAGTTCTTC.

The chain links TRBV2 to TRBJ2-3; D may be TRBD2 (6 bases). The CDR3 consists of 13 residues. Trimming shortened V by 7 bases and J by 3 bases, and 11 bases separated the two germline ends. Germline CDR1 reads SNHLY; CDR2 reads FYNNEI. The CDR3 sequence: CASNPRGTDTQYF. The CDR3 DNA is TGTGCCAGCAACCCTCGGGGGACAGATACGCAGTATTTT.